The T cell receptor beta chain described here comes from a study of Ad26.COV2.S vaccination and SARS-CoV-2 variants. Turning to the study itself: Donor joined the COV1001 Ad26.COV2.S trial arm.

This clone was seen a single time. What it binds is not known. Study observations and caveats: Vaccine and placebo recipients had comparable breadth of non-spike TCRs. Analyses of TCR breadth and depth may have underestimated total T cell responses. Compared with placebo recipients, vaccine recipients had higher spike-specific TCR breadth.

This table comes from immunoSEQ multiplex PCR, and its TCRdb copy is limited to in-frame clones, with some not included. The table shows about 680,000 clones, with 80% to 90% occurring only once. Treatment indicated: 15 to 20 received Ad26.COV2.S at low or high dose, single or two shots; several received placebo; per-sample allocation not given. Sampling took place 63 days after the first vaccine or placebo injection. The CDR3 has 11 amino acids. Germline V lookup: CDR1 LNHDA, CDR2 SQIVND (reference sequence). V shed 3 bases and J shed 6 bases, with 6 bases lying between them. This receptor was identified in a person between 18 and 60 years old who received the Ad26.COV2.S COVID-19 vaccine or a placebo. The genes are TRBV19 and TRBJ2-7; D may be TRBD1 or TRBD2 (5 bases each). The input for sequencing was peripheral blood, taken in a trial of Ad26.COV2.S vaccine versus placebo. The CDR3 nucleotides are TGTGCCAGTAGTATTGGGGGCGAGCAGTACTTC. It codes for CASSIGGEQYF.